The 2 T cell receptor beta chains below come from one sample, sequenced in a study of blood T cell repertoires in COVID-19. Assay used: immunoSEQ multiplex PCR; TCRdb lists only in-frame clones, some missing. This sample has tens of thousands of clones, with approximately 82% found just once. The sample was peripheral blood. The receptors derive from a man aged 45 to 65 with active or convalescent COVID-19.

The gene calls are TRBV7-9 and TRBJ1-1, with D possibly matching TRBD1 (5 bases). Germline CDR1 reads SEHNR; CDR2 reads FQNEAQ (reference sequence). The CDR3 covers 17 residues. V was cut by 4 bases and J by 0 bases, with 18 bases left in between. This CDR3 is CASSSGPAGLMNTEAFF. The CDR3 DNA reads as TGTGCCAGCAGCTCCGGCCCCGCAGGGCTAATGAACACTGAAGCTTTCTTT.

The V call is TRBV6-5, the J call TRBJ2-7; possibly TRBD2 for D (5 bases). V lost 4 bases to trimming and J lost 1 base, with 17 bases between them. Germline CDR1 is MNHEY and CDR2 is SVGAGI. The CDR3 loop spans 16 amino acids. CDR3 DNA sequence: TGTGCCAGCAGTTTAGACTACAGTGCATTATCCTACGAGCAGTACTTC. This gives the protein CASSLDYSALSYEQYF.